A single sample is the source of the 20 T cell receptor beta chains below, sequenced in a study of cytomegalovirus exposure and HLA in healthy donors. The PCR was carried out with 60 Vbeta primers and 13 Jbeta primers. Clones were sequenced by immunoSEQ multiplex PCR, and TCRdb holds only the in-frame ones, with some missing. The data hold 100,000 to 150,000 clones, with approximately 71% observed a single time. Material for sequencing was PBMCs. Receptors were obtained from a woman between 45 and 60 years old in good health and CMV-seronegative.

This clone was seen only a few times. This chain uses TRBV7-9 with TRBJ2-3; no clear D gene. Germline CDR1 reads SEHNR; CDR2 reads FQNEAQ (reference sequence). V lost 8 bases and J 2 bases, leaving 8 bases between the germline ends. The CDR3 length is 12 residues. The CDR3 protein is CASLLNTDTQYF. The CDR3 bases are TGTGCCAGCTTGCTAAACACAGATACGCAGTATTTT.

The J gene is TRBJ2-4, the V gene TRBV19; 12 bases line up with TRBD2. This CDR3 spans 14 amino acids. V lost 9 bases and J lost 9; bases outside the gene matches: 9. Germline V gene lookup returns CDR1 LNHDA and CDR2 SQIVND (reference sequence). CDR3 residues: CASGLAGGRSIQYF. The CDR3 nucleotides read TGTGCCAGCGGTCTAGCGGGAGGGCGTAGCATTCAGTACTTC.

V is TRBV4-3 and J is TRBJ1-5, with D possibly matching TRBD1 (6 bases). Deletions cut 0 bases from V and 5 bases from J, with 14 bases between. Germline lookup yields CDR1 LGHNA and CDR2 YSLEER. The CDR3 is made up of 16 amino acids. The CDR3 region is CASSQDTAGVYQPQHF. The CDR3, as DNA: TGCGCCAGCAGCCAAGACACAGCAGGGGTCTATCAGCCCCAGCATTTT.

The CDR3 loop reads CAISDDRTDTQYF. The CDR3 DNA reads as TGTGCCATCAGTGATGACAGGACAGATACGCAGTATTTT. The chain has TRBV10-3 and TRBJ2-3, with D tentatively TRBD1 (6 bases). The CDR3 has 13 residues. Looked up from germline, CDR1 is ENHRY and CDR2 is SYGVKD. V gave up 3 bases and J gave up 3 bases, with 7 bases separating them.

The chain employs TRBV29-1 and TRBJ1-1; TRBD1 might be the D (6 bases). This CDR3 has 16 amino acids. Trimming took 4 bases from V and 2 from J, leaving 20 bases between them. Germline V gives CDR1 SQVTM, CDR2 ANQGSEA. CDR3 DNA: TGCAGCGTTGCACCTTTAACCCGGACAGTTAACACTGAAGCTTTCTTT. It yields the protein CSVAPLTRTVNTEAFF.

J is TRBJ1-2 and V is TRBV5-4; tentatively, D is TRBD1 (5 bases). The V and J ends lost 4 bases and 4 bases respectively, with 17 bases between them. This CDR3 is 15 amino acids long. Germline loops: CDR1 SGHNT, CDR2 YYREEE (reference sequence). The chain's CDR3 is CASSPTGFPSYGYTF. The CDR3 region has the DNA TGTGCCAGCAGCCCCACAGGATTCCCCAGCTATGGCTACACCTTC.

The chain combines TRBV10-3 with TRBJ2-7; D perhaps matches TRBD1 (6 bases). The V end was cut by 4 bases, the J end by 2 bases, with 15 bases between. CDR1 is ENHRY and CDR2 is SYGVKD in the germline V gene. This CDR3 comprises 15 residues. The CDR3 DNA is TGTGCCATCAGTGCAGGGGAATTAGGAGCCTACGAGCAGTACTTC. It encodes CAISAGELGAYEQYF.

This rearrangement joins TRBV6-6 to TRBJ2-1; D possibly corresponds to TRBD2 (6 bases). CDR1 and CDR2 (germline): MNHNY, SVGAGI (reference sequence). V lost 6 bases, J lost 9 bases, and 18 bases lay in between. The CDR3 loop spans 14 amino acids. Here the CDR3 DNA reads TGTGCCAGCAGCCCGGGACTGTCCCCCCCTGAGCAGTTCTTC. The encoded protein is CASSPGLSPPEQFF.

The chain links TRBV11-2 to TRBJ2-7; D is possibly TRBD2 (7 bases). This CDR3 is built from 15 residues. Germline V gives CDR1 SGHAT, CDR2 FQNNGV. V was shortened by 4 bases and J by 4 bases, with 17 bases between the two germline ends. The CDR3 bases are TGTGCCAGCAGCTCAGGGGTCGGGGAGGGATACGAGCAGTACTTC. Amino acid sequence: CASSSGVGEGYEQYF.

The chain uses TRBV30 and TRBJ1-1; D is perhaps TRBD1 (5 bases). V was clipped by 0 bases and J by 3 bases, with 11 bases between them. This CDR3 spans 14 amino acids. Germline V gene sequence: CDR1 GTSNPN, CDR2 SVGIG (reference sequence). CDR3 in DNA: TGTGCCTGGAGTGTCGGGCCAGGGTACACTGAAGCTTTCTTT. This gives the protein CAWSVGPGYTEAFF.

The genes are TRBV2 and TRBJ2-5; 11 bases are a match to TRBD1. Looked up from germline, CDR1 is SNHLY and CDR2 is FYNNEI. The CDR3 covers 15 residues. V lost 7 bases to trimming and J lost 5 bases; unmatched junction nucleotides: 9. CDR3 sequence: CASTGQGASLETQYF. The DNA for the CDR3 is TGTGCCAGCACTGGACAGGGGGCGTCGTTGGAGACCCAGTACTTC. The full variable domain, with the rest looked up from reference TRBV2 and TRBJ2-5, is EPEVTQTPSHQVTQMGQEVILRCVPISNHLYFYWYRQILGQKVEFLVSFYNNEISEKSEIFDDQFSVERPDGSNFTLKIRSTKLEDSAMYFCASTGQGASLETQYFGPGTRLLVL.

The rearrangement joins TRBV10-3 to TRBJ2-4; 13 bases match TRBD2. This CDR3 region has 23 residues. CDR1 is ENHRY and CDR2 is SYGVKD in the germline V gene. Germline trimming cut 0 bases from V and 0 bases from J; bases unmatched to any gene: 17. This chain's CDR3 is CAISESARGGRLAGGLAKNIQYF. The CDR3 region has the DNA TGTGCCATCAGTGAGTCCGCACGAGGGGGGCGACTAGCGGGAGGACTAGCCAAAAACATTCAGTACTTC.

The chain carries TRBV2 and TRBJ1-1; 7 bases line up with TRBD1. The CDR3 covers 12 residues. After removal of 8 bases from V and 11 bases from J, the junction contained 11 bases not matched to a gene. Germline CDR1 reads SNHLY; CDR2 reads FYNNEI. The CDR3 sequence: CASEGAGRGAFF. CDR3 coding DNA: TGTGCCAGCGAGGGGGCAGGGCGCGGGGCTTTCTTT.

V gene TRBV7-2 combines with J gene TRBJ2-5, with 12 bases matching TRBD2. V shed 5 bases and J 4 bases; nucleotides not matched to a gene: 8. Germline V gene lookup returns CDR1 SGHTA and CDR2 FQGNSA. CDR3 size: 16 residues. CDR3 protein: CASSPTSGSVAETQYF. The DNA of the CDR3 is TGTGCCAGCAGCCCGACTAGCGGGAGCGTGGCAGAGACCCAGTACTTC.

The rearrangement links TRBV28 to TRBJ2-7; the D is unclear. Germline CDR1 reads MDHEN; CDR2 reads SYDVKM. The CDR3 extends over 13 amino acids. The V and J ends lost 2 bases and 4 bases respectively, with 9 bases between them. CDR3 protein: CASSLTPRYEQYF. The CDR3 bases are TGTGCCAGCAGTTTAACCCCTCGGTACGAGCAGTACTTC.

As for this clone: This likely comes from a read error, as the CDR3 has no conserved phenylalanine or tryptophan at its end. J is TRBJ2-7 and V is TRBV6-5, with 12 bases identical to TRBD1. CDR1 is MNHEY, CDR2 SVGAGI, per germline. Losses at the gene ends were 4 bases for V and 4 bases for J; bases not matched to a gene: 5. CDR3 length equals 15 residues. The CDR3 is CASSLGQGAEYEQYS. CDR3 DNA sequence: TGTGCCAGCAGTTTGGGACAGGGGGCTGAATACGAGCAGTACTCC.

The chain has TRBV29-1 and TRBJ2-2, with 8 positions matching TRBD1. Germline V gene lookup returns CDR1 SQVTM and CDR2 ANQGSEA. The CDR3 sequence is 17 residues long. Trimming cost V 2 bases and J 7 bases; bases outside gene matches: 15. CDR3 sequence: CSVENLGGQGGIGELFF. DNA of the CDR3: TGCAGCGTTGAAAATCTAGGCGGACAGGGAGGAATCGGGGAGCTGTTTTTT.

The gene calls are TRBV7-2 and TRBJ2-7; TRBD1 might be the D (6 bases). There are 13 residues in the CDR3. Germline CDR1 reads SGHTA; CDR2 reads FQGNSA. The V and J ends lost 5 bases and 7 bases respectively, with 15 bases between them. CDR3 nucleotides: TGTGCCAGCAGCGGGGAACAGGGTCGGGAGCAGTACTTC. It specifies CASSGEQGREQYF.

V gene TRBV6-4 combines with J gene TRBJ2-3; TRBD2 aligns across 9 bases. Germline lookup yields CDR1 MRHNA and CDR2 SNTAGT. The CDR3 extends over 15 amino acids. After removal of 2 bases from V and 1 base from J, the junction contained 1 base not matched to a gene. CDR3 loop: CASSDAGGGTDTQYF. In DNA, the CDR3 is TGTGCCAGCAGTGACGCGGGAGGGGGCACAGATACGCAGTATTTT.

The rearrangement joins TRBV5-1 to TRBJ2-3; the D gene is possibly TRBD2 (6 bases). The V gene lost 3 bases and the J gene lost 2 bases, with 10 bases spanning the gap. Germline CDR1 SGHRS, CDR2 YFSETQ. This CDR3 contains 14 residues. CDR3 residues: CASSWDSNTDTQYF. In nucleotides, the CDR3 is TGCGCCAGCAGCTGGGACTCCAACACAGATACGCAGTATTTT.